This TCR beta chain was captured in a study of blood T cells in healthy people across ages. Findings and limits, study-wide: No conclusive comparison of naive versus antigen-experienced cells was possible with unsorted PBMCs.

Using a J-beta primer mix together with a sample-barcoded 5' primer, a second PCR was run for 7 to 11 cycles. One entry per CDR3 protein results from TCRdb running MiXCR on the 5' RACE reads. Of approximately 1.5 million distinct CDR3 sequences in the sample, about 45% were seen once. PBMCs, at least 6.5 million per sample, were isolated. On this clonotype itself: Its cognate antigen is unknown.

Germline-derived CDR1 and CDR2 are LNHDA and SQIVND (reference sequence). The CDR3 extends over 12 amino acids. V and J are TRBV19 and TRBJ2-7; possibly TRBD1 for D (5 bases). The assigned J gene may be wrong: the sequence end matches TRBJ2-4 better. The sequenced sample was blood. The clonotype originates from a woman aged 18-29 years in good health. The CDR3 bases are TGTGCCAGTAGCGACAGTGATTACATTCAGTACTTC. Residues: CASSDSDYIQYF.